The 15 T cell receptor beta chains presented below share a single source sample, sequenced in a study of blood T cell repertoires in COVID-19. Assay used: immunoSEQ multiplex PCR; TCRdb lists only in-frame clones, some missing. The sample holds some 60,000 clones, about nine tenths seen once. Sequenced sample: peripheral blood. The receptors were sampled from a man aged 35-49 years with acute or convalescent COVID-19.

The rearrangement uses TRBV30 and TRBJ2-4, with 7 bases matching TRBD1. Trimming at V came to 4 bases and at J to 3 bases, leaving 6 bases not matched to a gene. This CDR3 spans 14 amino acids. Germline CDR1 and CDR2: GTSNPN and SVGIG (reference sequence). The CDR3 nucleotides read TGTGCCTGGAATAACAGGGGCCTCAAAAACATTCAGTACTTC. Translating gives CAWNNRGLKNIQYF.

The J gene is TRBJ2-5, the V gene TRBV27; TRBD2 matches 9 bases. CDR1 MNHEY and CDR2 SMNVEV come from the germline V gene (reference sequence). This CDR3 spans 16 amino acids. Trimming at V came to 1 base and at J to 5 bases, leaving 8 bases not matched to a gene. The CDR3 sequence is CASSLLASGRTETQYF. Here the CDR3 DNA reads TGTGCCAGCAGTTTATTGGCCAGCGGGAGGACGGAGACCCAGTACTTC.

The chain uses TRBV25-1 and TRBJ2-3, with TRBD2 matching 10 bases. CDR3 length equals 16 residues. J lost 1 base, V lost 2 bases, and 3 bases had no gene match. CDR1 and CDR2 (germline): MGHDK, SYGVNS. CDR3 sequence reads: CASSEEREGRTDTQYF. The CDR3 bases are TGTGCCAGCAGTGAAGAGCGGGAGGGCCGCACAGATACGCAGTATTTT.

The chain combines TRBV19 with TRBJ2-7; the match to TRBD2 covers 10 bases. The CDR3 runs to 15 residues. J gave up 6 bases and V 5 bases, and 10 bases lay outside the gene matches. The germline CDR1 and CDR2 sequences are LNHDA and SQIVND (reference sequence). The CDR3 region has the DNA TGTGCCAGTAGTCCAAGACTAGCGGGCGACGGCGAGCAGTACTTC. This codes for CASSPRLAGDGEQYF.

This clone was counted a single time. The genes are TRBV30 and TRBJ2-3, with TRBD2 identical over 11 bases. Germline V gene lookup returns CDR1 GTSNPN and CDR2 SVGIG (reference sequence). V trimming: 7 bases; J trimming: 4 bases; junction bases outside the gene matches: 13. CDR3 size: 16 residues. CDR3 sequence reads: CAFVDSGRAVADTQYF. The DNA of the CDR3 is TGTGCCTTTGTTGATAGCGGGAGGGCCGTAGCAGATACGCAGTATTTT.

In DNA, the CDR3 is TGCGCCACCCGGAGGGAGGCCGGGGATGAGCAGTTCTTC. Translating gives CATRREAGDEQFF. The chain couples TRBV10-1 to TRBJ2-1; D is perhaps TRBD2 (6 bases). Germline CDR1 and CDR2: WNHNN and SYGVQD (reference sequence). The CDR3 is 13 amino acids. Trimming took 10 bases from V and 8 from J, leaving 18 bases between them.

This clone was recorded only once. V usage is TRBV7-9 and J usage is TRBJ1-1; TRBD1 aligns across 8 bases. Germline V gene sequence: CDR1 SEHNR, CDR2 FQNEAQ (reference sequence). This CDR3 contains 13 residues. J was trimmed by 8 bases and V by 3 bases; bases with no gene match: 5. This CDR3 is CASSFQGAREAFF. The DNA for the CDR3 is TGTGCCAGCAGCTTCCAGGGGGCGAGGGAAGCTTTCTTT. Supplemented by reference TRBV7-9 and TRBJ1-1, the full variable domain reads DTGVSQNPRHKITKRGQNVTFRCDPISEHNRLYWYRQTLGQGPEFLTYFQNEAQLEKSRLLSDRFSAERPKGSFSTLEIQRTEQGDSAMYLCASSFQGAREAFFGQGTRLTVV.

The V call is TRBV5-1, the J call TRBJ1-1; no definite D call. Germline-derived CDR1 and CDR2 are SGHRS and YFSETQ. Deletions cut 1 base from V and 1 base from J, with 11 bases between. This CDR3 comprises 15 residues. CDR3 nucleotides: TGCGCCAGCAGCTTGTCCAACTTTCAGAACACTGAAGCTTTCTTT. It is translated as CASSLSNFQNTEAFF.

The rearrangement uses TRBV20-1 and TRBJ1-2, with D perhaps TRBD1 (6 bases). The CDR3 sequence is 16 residues long. With 3 bases removed from V and 1 base from J, the gap between germline ends came to 18 bases. CDR1 and CDR2 from the germline V gene are DFQATT and SNEGSKA (reference sequence). The DNA for the CDR3 is TGCAGTGCTAGTAGGGGGGGCGCTATGCTTAACTATGGCTACACCTTC. Translated: CSASRGGAMLNYGYTF.

The CDR3 protein is CASTKLDTQYF. For the CDR3, the DNA is TGTGCCAGCACGAAGCTCGATACGCAGTATTTT. The chain recombines TRBV6-5 with TRBJ2-3; no definite D call. The length of the CDR3 is 11 residues. V lost 7 bases, J lost 6 bases, and 8 bases lay in between. Germline CDR1 and CDR2: MNHEY and SVGAGI.

V gene TRBV27 combines with J gene TRBJ1-1; 7 nucleotides agree with TRBD1. This CDR3 region has 14 residues. V lost 7 bases, J lost 0 bases, and 5 bases stayed unmatched. Germline CDR1 reads MNHEY; CDR2 reads SMNVEV (reference sequence). CDR3: CASMRTGVNTEAFF. For the CDR3, the DNA is TGTGCCAGCATGAGGACAGGCGTGAACACTGAAGCTTTCTTT.

This chain uses TRBV5-1 with TRBJ2-3, with TRBD2 identical over 11 bases. Trimming cost V 0 bases and J 5 bases; bases outside gene matches: 11. The V gene's germline CDR1 is SGHRS and CDR2 YFSETQ. The CDR3 spans 18 residues. The CDR3 DNA reads as TGCGCCAGCAGCTTGGGGCTAGCGGGAGGATGGCCAGGAGATACGCAGTATTTT. Translating gives CASSLGLAGGWPGDTQYF. The variable domain in full, with the rest retrieved from reference TRBV5-1 and TRBJ2-3, is KAGVTQTPRYLIKTRGQQVTLSCSPISGHRSVSWYQQTPGQGLQFLFEYFSETQRNKGNFPGRFSGRQFSNSRSEMNVSTLELGDSALYLCASSLGLAGGWPGDTQYFGPGTRLTVL.

This chain joins TRBV30 and TRBJ2-5; possible D gene TRBD1, 5 bases. The germline V and J ends were trimmed by 0 bases and 5 bases, with 10 bases remaining between them. This CDR3 has 13 residues. Germline V lookup: CDR1 GTSNPN, CDR2 SVGIG (reference sequence). The CDR3 is CAWSVRAGETQYF. The CDR3 DNA follows: TGTGCCTGGAGTGTACGTGCAGGGGAGACCCAGTACTTC.

The chain employs TRBV5-4 and TRBJ1-2, with TRBD1 matching over 8 bases. The CDR3 length is 15 residues. CDR1 and CDR2 (germline): SGHNT, YYREEE (reference sequence). V shed 0 bases, J shed 4 bases, and the junction held 5 bases outside the gene matches. The CDR3 loop reads CASSLADRGFYGYTF. CDR3 DNA: TGTGCCAGCAGCTTGGCCGACAGGGGCTTCTATGGCTACACCTTC.

With regard to this clone: Germline is not matched at one junction end, which may reflect a read error. The V call is TRBV10-3, the J call TRBJ2-3; possible D gene TRBD1, 5 bases. CDR1 and CDR2 (germline): ENHRY, SYGVKD. This CDR3 comprises 15 residues. CDR3 loop: CTISRQLAGTDTQYF. CDR3 bases: TGTACCATCAGCCGACAGCTCGCAGGAACAGATACGCAGTATTTT.